Listed here are 24 T cell receptor beta chains from one sample, sequenced in a study of blood T cell repertoires in COVID-19. Sequencing was performed with immunoSEQ multiplex PCR; in TCRdb, only in-frame clones are kept and a portion is missing. The profile shows a few hundred thousand clones, 82% of them singletons. Specimen: peripheral blood. These receptors all come from a woman older than 75 with acute or convalescent COVID-19.

V and J are TRBV4-1 and TRBJ1-4, with 10 bases that match TRBD1. Germline CDR1 MGHRA, CDR2 YSYEKL. The CDR3 runs 15 residues. V was clipped by 2 bases and J by 7 bases; unmatched bases: 4. CDR3 in amino acids: CASSQPGQGVEKLFF. For the CDR3, the DNA is TGCGCCAGCAGCCAACCCGGACAGGGGGTTGAAAAACTGTTTTTT.

The DNA for the CDR3 is TGTGCCAGCAGCGCAACGACAGCCTACGAGCAGTACTTC. It specifies CASSATTAYEQYF. V gene TRBV7-9 combines with J gene TRBJ2-7; perhaps TRBD1 as D (5 bases). Trimming stripped 5 bases from V and 2 bases from J, with 10 bases between. CDR1 is SEHNR and CDR2 is FQNEAQ in the germline V gene (reference sequence). The CDR3 spans 13 residues.

This chain joins TRBV7-8 and TRBJ2-5; 7 positions agree with TRBD2. Looked up from germline, CDR1 is SGHVS and CDR2 is FQNEAQ. The trim removed 5 bases at V and 3 bases at J, leaving 3 bases unmatched. The CDR3 spans 13 residues. The CDR3 nucleotides read TGTGCCAGCAGCCGAGGGAGGGAAGAGACCCAGTACTTC. Amino acids: CASSRGREETQYF.

This clone appeared a few times. The chain uses TRBV2 and TRBJ1-2, with 8 bases identical to TRBD1. Trimming cost V 4 bases and J 3 bases; bases outside gene matches: 4. Germline CDR1 is SNHLY and CDR2 is FYNNEI. This CDR3 is built from 14 residues. The CDR3 sequence is CASSVGQEYYGYTF. Here the CDR3 DNA reads TGTGCCAGCAGTGTGGGACAGGAGTACTATGGCTACACCTTC.

This clone was detected only a few times. The chain links TRBV18 to TRBJ1-1; D remains unclear. The CDR3 totals 13 residues. In germline, CDR1 is KGHSH, CDR2 LQKENI. Between the trimmed V and J ends, which lost 3 bases and 1 base, there was a span of 6 bases. The CDR3 sequence is CASSPAGNTEAFF. The CDR3 region has the DNA TGTGCCAGCTCACCTGCGGGGAACACTGAAGCTTTCTTT.

The rearrangement uses TRBV6-1 and TRBJ1-1; TRBD1 aligns across 7 bases. Losses at the gene ends were 3 bases for V and 1 base for J; bases not matched to a gene: 5. Germline CDR1 reads MNHNS; CDR2 reads SASEGT. The CDR3 contains 15 residues. The CDR3 nucleotides are TGTGCCAGCAGTGAGAGACAGGGCCCGAACACTGAAGCTTTCTTT. This sequence encodes CASSERQGPNTEAFF.

The J gene is TRBJ2-1, the V gene TRBV4-1; 8 nucleotides line up with TRBD1. Trimming took 1 base from V and 15 from J; bases not matched to a gene: 5. Looked up from germline, CDR1 is MGHRA and CDR2 is YSYEKL. This CDR3 contains 12 residues. CDR3 sequence reads: CASSQGVGTGFF. CDR3 in DNA: TGCGCCAGCAGCCAAGGGGTCGGGACAGGGTTCTTC.

The chain couples TRBV3-1 (or the pseudogene TRBV3-2) to TRBJ2-2; 7 nucleotides line up with TRBD1. The CDR3 covers 16 residues. Per the germline V gene, CDR1 is LGHDT and CDR2 is YNNKEL (reference sequence). Unmatched junction bases numbered 7, after V lost 1 base and J lost 5 bases. CDR3 sequence reads: CASSQGTGQGTGELFF. CDR3 nucleotide sequence: TGTGCCAGCAGCCAAGGGACAGGTCAGGGGACCGGGGAGCTGTTTTTT.

This clone was seen a few times. This chain joins TRBV14 and TRBJ1-1; D is undetermined. The length of the CDR3 is 16 residues. Germline V gives CDR1 SGHDN, CDR2 FVKESK. Between the trimmed V and J ends, which lost 3 bases and 10 bases, there was a span of 24 bases. For the CDR3, the DNA is TGTGCCAGCAGCCAGAACCTACATGAACCCGGGATTGGAGCTTTCTTT. Amino acids: CASSQNLHEPGIGAFF. Full variable domain (outside the CDR3, taken from reference TRBV14 and TRBJ1-1): EAGVTQFPSHSVIEKGQTVTLRCDPISGHDNLYWYRRVMGKEIKFLLHFVKESKQDESGMPNNRFLAERTGGTYSTLKVQPAELEDSGVYFCASSQNLHEPGIGAFFGQGTRLTVV.

J is TRBJ1-3 and V is TRBV7-9; perhaps TRBD1 as D (6 bases). Germline CDR1 is SEHNR and CDR2 is FQNEAQ (reference sequence). This CDR3 has 18 amino acids. The V and J ends lost 1 base and 0 bases respectively, with 16 bases between them. The CDR3 DNA reads TGTGCCAGCAGCTTAGGAAAAGGACAGACCACCTCTGGAAACACCATATATTTT. Protein product: CASSLGKGQTTSGNTIYF.

This sequence joins TRBV4-1 and TRBJ2-3; 7 positions match TRBD2. The CDR3 is 16 residues long. Germline V gene data show CDR1 as MGHRA and CDR2 as YSYEKL. V lost 0 bases and J lost 6; bases outside the gene matches: 9. The CDR3 protein is CASSQETSAGGDTQYF. Written as DNA, the CDR3 is TGCGCCAGCAGCCAAGAAACCAGCGCCGGGGGGGATACGCAGTATTTT.

The V call is TRBV15, the J call TRBJ2-6; D might be TRBD2 (6 bases). The V gene's germline CDR1 is LNHNV and CDR2 YYDKDF (reference sequence). V lost 1 base to trimming and J lost 3 bases, with 16 bases between them. This CDR3 contains 18 residues. The CDR3 reads CATSRGGVSRYGANVLTF. In DNA, the CDR3 is TGTGCCACCAGCAGAGGGGGGGTAAGCAGGTATGGGGCCAACGTCCTGACTTTC.

This clone was detected a few times. V usage is TRBV5-1 and J usage is TRBJ2-3; 9 positions agree with TRBD2. V shed 7 bases and J 8 bases; nucleotides not matched to a gene: 11. Germline CDR1 reads SGHRS; CDR2 reads YFSETQ. The CDR3 has 14 amino acids. CDR3 sequence (DNA): TGCGCCAGCCACCTAGCGGGGACCTCCCCTACGCAGTATTTT. This encodes CASHLAGTSPTQYF.

The chain links TRBV6-2 or TRBV6-3 to TRBJ2-3, with TRBD2 matching 8 bases. Germline CDR1 MNHEY, CDR2 SVGEGT. V gave up 5 bases and J gave up 2 bases; unmatched junction bases: 6. The CDR3 runs 15 residues. CDR3 DNA sequence: TGTGCCAGCAGTCCCCCCGGACTAGCCACAGATACGCAGTATTTT. Its protein product is CASSPPGLATDTQYF.

This clone came up a few times. The chain has TRBV5-4 and TRBJ1-2, with D possibly being TRBD1 (6 bases). The CDR3 is 15 residues long. The germline V gene has CDR1 SGHNT and CDR2 YYREEE (reference sequence). Deletions cut 0 bases from V and 4 bases from J, with 13 bases between. CDR3 amino acids: CASSLGGQQVYGYTF. For the CDR3, the DNA is TGTGCCAGCAGCTTGGGCGGACAGCAAGTCTATGGCTACACCTTC.

The gene calls are TRBV19 and TRBJ1-6, with D perhaps TRBD1 (5 bases). This CDR3 comprises 16 residues. Trimming stripped 5 bases from V and 0 bases from J, with 11 bases between. CDR1 is LNHDA and CDR2 is SQIVND in the germline V gene (reference sequence). The CDR3 coding sequence is TGTGCCAGTAGTCTTCAGGGTTACTCCTATAATTCACCCCTCCACTTT. Residues: CASSLQGYSYNSPLHF.

This chain connects TRBV3-1 (or the pseudogene TRBV3-2) to TRBJ2-1; D ambiguous. Germline-derived CDR1 and CDR2 are LGHDT and YNNKEL (reference sequence). The CDR3 is 15 residues long. The V gene lost 5 bases and the J gene lost 9 bases, with 20 bases spanning the gap. The CDR3 is CASSSQRLRLGEQFF. CDR3 nucleotide sequence: TGTGCCAGCAGCTCGCAACGACTGCGTTTGGGTGAGCAGTTCTTC.

V is TRBV7-3 and J is TRBJ2-1; 10 bases map to TRBD2. The V gene end was trimmed by 5 bases and the J gene end by 7 bases; junction bases not matched to a gene: 11. CDR3 length equals 16 residues. Germline CDR1 and CDR2: SGHTA and FQGTGA. CDR3 nucleotide sequence: TGTGCCAGCAGCCCTACCTCTAGCGGGGGTTTTAATGAGCAGTTCTTC. Encoded protein: CASSPTSSGGFNEQFF.

The J gene is TRBJ1-1, the V gene TRBV3-1 (or the pseudogene TRBV3-2); 12 bases match TRBD1. Germline V gene data show CDR1 as LGHDT and CDR2 as YNNKEL (reference sequence). V lost 4 bases, J lost 5 bases, and 5 bases stayed unmatched. The CDR3 covers 15 residues. The CDR3 DNA reads as TGTGCCAGCAGCCCCTGGGACAGGGGGCTAACTGAAGCTTTCTTT. As protein: CASSPWDRGLTEAFF.

This chain links TRBV6-5 with TRBJ1-1; TRBD1 matches 8 bases. Germline lookup yields CDR1 MNHEY and CDR2 SVGAGI. The CDR3 extends over 15 amino acids. Trimming took 6 bases from V and 8 from J; bases not matched to a gene: 14. The CDR3 region has the DNA TGTGCCAGCAGACAGGAGGGGCAGGGGGCCAGAGAAGCTTTCTTT. Its translation is CASRQEGQGAREAFF.

The rearrangement joins TRBV20-1 to TRBJ2-5; 15 nucleotides match TRBD2. Germline CDR1 and CDR2: DFQATT and SNEGSKA (reference sequence). Trimming took 3 bases from V and 5 from J; bases not matched to a gene: 4. The CDR3 sequence is 15 residues long. The CDR3 here is CSASGLAGGRETQYF. CDR3 sequence (DNA): TGCAGTGCTAGTGGACTAGCGGGGGGGAGGGAGACCCAGTACTTC.

This rearrangement joins TRBV10-2 to TRBJ1-5; D gene ambiguous. Germline V gene lookup returns CDR1 WSHSY and CDR2 SAAADI. Trimming stripped 3 bases from V and 3 bases from J, with 3 bases between. This CDR3 is 12 amino acids long. The CDR3 here is CASSDNNQPQHF. The CDR3 DNA reads as TGCGCCAGCAGTGATAACAATCAGCCCCAGCATTTT.

The V call is TRBV5-6, the J call TRBJ1-5; TRBD1 agrees at 8 bases. CDR1 is SGHDT, CDR2 YYEEEE, per germline. CDR3 length: 16 residues. With 4 bases clipped from V and 2 bases from J, the junction kept 8 bases outside the gene matches. The CDR3 DNA reads TGTGCCAGCAGCGCCGGGACAGGAGTAGGCAATCAGCCCCAGCATTTT. Translating gives CASSAGTGVGNQPQHF. Filled out from reference TRBV5-6 and TRBJ1-5, the complete variable domain reads DAGVTQSPTHLIKTRGQQVTLRCSPKSGHDTVSWYQQALGQGPQFIFQYYEEEERQRGNFPDRFSGHQFPNYSSELNVNALLLGDSALYLCASSAGTGVGNQPQHFGDGTRLSIL.

The chain uses TRBV3-1 (or the pseudogene TRBV3-2) and TRBJ1-1; 7 positions match TRBD1. CDR1 is LGHDT and CDR2 is YNNKEL in the germline V gene (reference sequence). CDR3 size: 15 residues. Trimming at V came to 0 bases and at J to 4 bases, leaving 5 bases not matched to a gene. CDR3 protein: CASSQDNRGSTEAFF. CDR3 bases: TGTGCCAGCAGCCAAGATAACAGGGGTTCCACTGAAGCTTTCTTT.